The rows below give T cell receptor beta chains drawn from one sample of a study of blood T cell repertoires in COVID-19. The repertoire was sequenced with immunoSEQ multiplex PCR; TCRdb's copy has only in-frame clones and lacks some. The data hold 130,000 to 150,000 clones, with 80% to 90% observed a single time. Sequencing input: peripheral blood. Receptors were obtained from a woman between 50 and 59 years old with acute or convalescent COVID-19. CDR3s include the opening cysteine and the closing phenylalanine or tryptophan. Each record gives: J gene, clone size, D gene, V gene, CDR3 length, CDR3 protein, CDR3 DNA. D genes are given only for firm matches. Clone size is stated in some rows and not others, as once, few, many or a class when expanded.

>TRBJ1-5|-|TRBD1|TRBV11-2|17
CASSSTILTGGKQPQHF
TGTGCCAGCAGCTCTACGATCTTAACAGGGGGTAAGCAGCCCCAGCATTTT
>TRBJ2-7|-|-|TRBV5-1|13
CASSLEGRGEQYF
TGCGCCAGCAGCTTGGAGGGCCGGGGTGAGCAGTACTTC
>TRBJ1-1|-|-|TRBV9|14
CASSVLGSGTEAFF
TGTGCCAGCAGCGTATTGGGTAGCGGCACTGAAGCTTTCTTT
>TRBJ2-3|-|-|TRBV15|15
CATSRAGNPTDTQYF
TGTGCCACCAGCAGAGCGGGGAACCCCACAGATACGCAGTATTTT
>TRBJ1-6|-|-|TRBV21-1|15
CASSPPETVNSPLHF
TGTGCCAGCAGCCCGCCCGAGACAGTTAATTCACCCCTCCACTTT
>TRBJ1-2|-|TRBD1|TRBV28|12
CASSRQGNGYTF
TGTGCCAGCAGTCGACAGGGTAATGGCTACACCTTC
>TRBJ2-7|-|TRBD2|TRBV6-6|19
CASSLRVAGGRGYSVEQYF
TGTGCCAGCAGTCTGAGGGTAGCGGGAGGGCGTGGATATTCGGTCGAGCAGTACTTC
>TRBJ1-1|-|TRBD1|TRBV6-5|14
CASSSGQGTAMAFF
TGTGCCAGCAGTTCGGGACAGGGTACGGCTATGGCTTTCTTT
>TRBJ1-6|-|-|TRBV7-9|11
CASSLGQDHHF
TGTGCCAGCAGCTTAGGACAGGACCACCACTTT
>TRBJ2-7|-|-|TRBV25-1|17
CASSVERGTTNSYEQYF
TGTGCCAGCAGTGTGGAGAGGGGGACCACCAATTCCTACGAGCAGTACTTC
>TRBJ2-1|once|-|TRBV6-6|11
CASSLNSEQFF
TGTGCCAGCAGTTTAAACAGTGAGCAGTTCTTC
>TRBJ1-4|-|TRBD1|TRBV5-8|18
CASRPRTGRIATNEKLFF
TGTGCCAGCAGACCCCGGACAGGGAGGATTGCGACTAATGAAAAACTGTTTTTT
>TRBJ2-3|once|-|TRBV15|14
CATSRGTLTDTQYF
TGTGCCACCAGCAGGGGCACCCTCACAGATACGCAGTATTTT
>TRBJ2-7|-|TRBD2|TRBV3-1/TRBV3-2|15
CASSLGTTPSYEQYF
TGTGCCAGCAGCCTTGGGACTACCCCTTCCTACGAGCAGTACTTC
>TRBJ1-3|-|-|TRBV6-1|13
CASSEQGGNTIYF
TGTGCCAGCAGTGAACAGGGAGGAAACACCATATATTTT
>TRBJ1-4|-|TRBD1|TRBV6-5|15
CASSLDRGRNEKLFF
TGTGCCAGCAGCCTCGACAGGGGACGGAATGAAAAACTGTTTTTT
>TRBJ2-7|-|TRBD1|TRBV6-5|15
CASSTTGGTPYEQYF
TGTGCCAGCAGTACAACAGGGGGCACTCCCTACGAGCAGTACTTC